A single sample is the source of the 15 T cell receptor beta chains below, sequenced in a study of long-term antiretroviral therapy in people with HIV. Researchers report immunoSEQ v3.0 was run at survey level. Assay used: immunoSEQ multiplex PCR; TCRdb lists only in-frame clones, some missing. The data hold about 9,000 clones, with about 83% observed a single time. Here the sequenced sample was unsorted PBMCs, taken 0.3 years before starting antiretroviral therapy. Every receptor here comes from a man aged 30 to 39 with HIV.

A few counts support this clone. The chain is built from TRBV6-6 and TRBJ2-3; D remains unclear. The CDR3 sequence is 13 residues long. Germline V gene data show CDR1 as MNHNY and CDR2 as SVGAGI (reference sequence). Trimming removed 0 bases from V and 3 bases from J, with 4 bases in between. The CDR3 DNA is TGTGCCAGCAGTTACTCGGGTACAGATACGCAGTATTTT. Translation: CASSYSGTDTQYF.

This clone was seen once. V gene TRBV30 combines with J gene TRBJ1-3; the D is unclear. V was trimmed by 4 bases and J by 1 base, leaving 11 bases between them. In germline, CDR1 is GTSNPN, CDR2 SVGIG (reference sequence). The CDR3 sequence is 14 residues long. CDR3 DNA sequence: TGTGCCTGGACCCTAGGGCGTTCTGGAAACACCATATATTTT. Its protein is CAWTLGRSGNTIYF.

V usage is TRBV4-1 and J usage is TRBJ2-7; unclear D gene. The V end lost 0 bases, the J end lost 3 bases, and 6 bases lay between the germline ends. The CDR3 totals 13 residues. Looked up from germline, CDR1 is MGHRA and CDR2 is YSYEKL. Here the CDR3 DNA reads TGCGCCAGCAGCCAAGAGAATAACTACGAGCAGTACTTC. As protein: CASSQENNYEQYF.

This clone was recorded only once. CDR3 loop: CASSIETGRTGELFF. The CDR3 bases are TGTGCCAGCAGTATAGAGACAGGAAGAACCGGGGAGCTGTTTTTT. The J gene is TRBJ2-2, the V gene TRBV6-1; TRBD1 is a possible D gene (6 bases). Between the trimmed V and J ends, which lost 5 bases and 5 bases, there was a span of 15 bases. This CDR3 has 15 amino acids. Germline CDR1 reads MNHNS; CDR2 reads SASEGT.

The rearrangement uses TRBV4-3 and TRBJ1-2; D may be TRBD1 (5 bases). Germline V gene sequence: CDR1 LGHNA, CDR2 YSLEER. The CDR3 is made up of 15 amino acids. V was cut by 3 bases and J by 3 bases, with 14 bases left in between. This CDR3 reads CASSQQATEHYGYTF. The DNA for the CDR3 is TGCGCCAGCAGCCAGCAAGCGACAGAACACTATGGCTACACCTTC.

V usage is TRBV4-2 and J usage is TRBJ1-6; 9 bases are a match to TRBD1. Germline loops: CDR1 LGHNA, CDR2 YNFKEQ. This CDR3 spans 17 amino acids. With 0 bases clipped from V and 7 bases from J, the junction kept 7 bases outside the gene matches. The CDR3 spells CASSQEVQGALNSPLHF. As DNA, the CDR3 is TGTGCCAGCAGCCAAGAGGTACAGGGGGCGTTGAATTCACCCCTCCACTTT.

The chain joins TRBV9 to TRBJ1-2; no reliable D call. The length of the CDR3 is 13 residues. CDR1 SGDLS and CDR2 YYNGEE come from the germline V gene. The V end lost 3 bases, the J end lost 10 bases, and 16 bases lay between the germline ends. CDR3: CASSAQPPAHYTF. As DNA, the CDR3 is TGTGCCAGCAGCGCTCAGCCCCCGGCCCACTACACCTTC.

This chain uses TRBV6-4 with TRBJ2-3; D is unclear. This CDR3 region has 14 residues. Per the germline V gene, CDR1 is MRHNA and CDR2 is SNTAGT. Trimming took off 0 bases at V and 9 bases at J, with 13 bases between the two ends. In DNA form, the CDR3 reads TGTGCCAGCAGTGACTCGAAGTTGAGTTACACGCAGTATTTT. Its translation is CASSDSKLSYTQYF.

The gene calls are TRBV10-2 and TRBJ2-3; D not certain. The germline CDR1 and CDR2 sequences are WSHSY and SAAADI. The germline V and J ends were trimmed by 3 bases and 0 bases, with 4 bases remaining between them. This CDR3 comprises 13 residues. CDR3 nucleotide sequence: TGCGCCAGCAGTGAAGACAGCACAGATACGCAGTATTTT. Amino acids: CASSEDSTDTQYF.

CDR3 protein: CASSQEDYLEYNEQFF. CDR3 nucleotides: TGCGCCAGCAGCCAAGAAGACTACCTGGAATACAATGAGCAGTTCTTC. The chain couples TRBV4-3 to TRBJ2-1; TRBD2 might be the D (5 bases). CDR3 length equals 16 residues. Trimming took 0 bases from V and 4 from J, leaving 13 bases between them. The V gene's germline CDR1 is LGHNA and CDR2 YSLEER.

The chain employs TRBV5-1 and TRBJ2-1, with D perhaps matching TRBD2 (5 bases). The CDR3 spans 14 residues. Per the germline V gene, CDR1 is SGHRS and CDR2 is YFSETQ. Between the trimmed V and J ends, which lost 0 bases and 4 bases, there was a span of 8 bases. The CDR3 DNA follows: TGCGCCAGCAGCTTGGGGGGAGATTACAATGAGCAGTTCTTC. Amino acids: CASSLGGDYNEQFF.

This clone was counted a single time. The chain is built from TRBV5-8 and TRBJ2-2; D unresolved. The CDR3 has 16 residues. CDR1 SGHTS and CDR2 YDEGEE come from the germline V gene. The V end lost 5 bases, the J end lost 6 bases, and 20 bases lay between the germline ends. For the CDR3, the DNA is TGTGCCAGCAGGAAATTATCAGACTGGTCCCCCGGGGAGCTGTTTTTT. Amino acid sequence: CASRKLSDWSPGELFF.

The genes are TRBV27 and TRBJ2-5; the D is unclear. Germline V CDR1 and CDR2: MNHEY, SMNVEV (reference sequence). CDR3 length equals 17 residues. The ends were cut back, 6 bases at V and 4 bases at J, with 24 bases in the middle. CDR3 coding DNA: TGTGCCAGCAGCATAGTCGGACGTCCCTTAGTTTTAGAGACCCAGTACTTC. Protein product: CASSIVGRPLVLETQYF.

The rearrangement links TRBV7-2 to TRBJ1-1, with D uncertain. The CDR3 length is 15 residues. Per the germline V gene, CDR1 is SGHTA and CDR2 is FQGNSA. V was shortened by 3 bases and J by 1 base, with 12 bases between the two germline ends. In DNA, the CDR3 is TGTGCCAGCAGCTTCGTCGGGGTCGCGAACACTGAAGCTTTCTTT. It encodes CASSFVGVANTEAFF.

The chain is built from TRBV7-2 and TRBJ2-1, with no clear D. CDR1 SGHTA and CDR2 FQGNSA come from the germline V gene. Trimming pared 5 bases from V and 6 bases from J, leaving 8 bases between. The CDR3 is 12 amino acids. CDR3 nucleotide sequence: TGTGCCAGCAGCGTTGGGTTCAATGAGCAGTTCTTC. It encodes CASSVGFNEQFF.